This TCR beta chain comes out of a study of T cells in Graves' hyperthyroidism and ophthalmopathy. The TCR beta CDR3 regions underwent amplification using RNA transcripts as the source. Initially, a first-round RT-PCR of the TCR CDR3 employed the HTBI primer set. TCRdb redid the calling of the multiplex PCR reads with MiXCR, one entry per CDR3 protein. The sample holds over 450,000 distinct CDR3 sequences, roughly 15% seen once. Pregnant or lactating patients were excluded, as were those with uncontrolled infection or other autoimmune disease. The study, taken as a whole, reports: Ophthalmopathy was told apart from stable hyperthyroidism by a 13 V-J model.

This CDR3 is 16 amino acids long. Trimming cost V 3 bases and J 4 bases; bases outside gene matches: 10. Germline values: CDR1 SGHKS, CDR2 YYEKEE (reference sequence). In this sample, this clonotype turned up many times. The antigen remains undetermined. Sequences were obtained from blood. V gene TRBV5-5 combines with J gene TRBJ2-7; 10 nucleotides line up with TRBD2. The clonotype was recovered from a woman between 18 and 29 years old with Graves' ophthalmopathy. CDR3 DNA sequence: TGTGCCAGCAGCTCCAGGTGGCTAGCGGGAGTTTACGAGCAGTACTTC. The encoded protein is CASSSRWLAGVYEQYF.